This T cell receptor (beta chain) was documented in a study of cytomegalovirus exposure and HLA in healthy donors. The overall study: The 120 or so validation repertoires were reported in a later analysis to have been generated on the same platform as the roughly 700 first-cohort repertoires.

The validation cohort, a group of some 120 subjects, included the donors and was separate from the approximately 700-subject first cohort. Germline V gene sequence: CDR1 MNHEY, CDR2 SVGAGI. The CDR3 totals 14 residues. Trimming left V 2 bases short and J 2 bases short, with 8 bases between. This table comes from immunoSEQ multiplex PCR, and its TCRdb copy is limited to in-frame clones, with some not included. The data contain 100,000 to 150,000 clones, roughly 89% of them singletons. Comments on this clone: Its antigen is not known.

Study results and caveats: The study labeled 150 to 200 TCR beta chains cytomegalovirus-associated. While the bulk of TCR sequences proved rare, some public TCRs turned up in many donors.

Sequencing used PBMCs. This chain connects TRBV6-5 to TRBJ2-3; TRBD1 is a possible D gene (5 bases). This TCR was sampled from a woman younger than 35 in good health and CMV-seronegative. The CDR3 sequence is CASSYRQTTDTQYF. The CDR3 region has the DNA TGTGCCAGCAGTTACCGACAGACCACAGATACGCAGTATTTT.